The sequence of this T cell receptor beta chain was determined in a study of blood T cell repertoires in COVID-19. Participant age was about 18 to 100 years, and participants resided in about two dozen US areas. Cohorts were based on clinical histories the participants reported. The CDR3 loop spans 13 amino acids. Trimming stripped 1 base from V and 9 bases from J, with 11 bases between. Germline V gene lookup returns CDR1 SGHAT and CDR2 FQDESV (reference sequence). Original processing notes: Estimates of nucleated cell counts were drawn from the amplification of reference gene primers. The repertoire was sequenced with immunoSEQ multiplex PCR; TCRdb's copy has only in-frame clones and lacks some. V and J calls and clone size are as listed in that table; D and trimming were resolved from the DNA. The table has 200,000 to 300,000 clones, approximately 85% seen once.

The J gene is TRBJ2-3, the V gene TRBV11-1; D is perhaps TRBD2 (5 bases). The sequenced material came from PBMCs or T cells enriched from blood (not recorded which). The TCR was taken from a woman aged 45-65 years with acute COVID-19. DNA for the CDR3: TGTGCCAGCAGCTTAGAGAGCGGTCGAACGCAGTATTTT. This encodes CASSLESGRTQYF.